Sequencing of this T cell receptor (beta chain) was carried out in a study of blood T cell repertoires in COVID-19. Assay used: immunoSEQ multiplex PCR; TCRdb lists only in-frame clones, some missing. There are about 200,000 clones in the sample; around 85% occur only once, and 7.5% to 9% lies in the top ten. The source of this sequence is a woman older than 75 with acute or convalescent COVID-19. The specimen was peripheral blood.

The CDR3 sequence is CASSPPGVYRNTIYF. CDR3 bases: TGTGCCAGCAGCCCGCCAGGGGTCTATCGAAACACCATATATTTT. The chain is built from TRBV14 and TRBJ1-3, with D possibly matching TRBD1 (6 bases). Germline-derived CDR1 and CDR2 are SGHDN and FVKESK. This CDR3 contains 15 residues. Trimming pared 4 bases from V and 5 bases from J, leaving 15 bases between. The full variable domain, completed using reference TRBV14 and TRBJ1-3, is EAGVTQFPSHSVIEKGQTVTLRCDPISGHDNLYWYRRVMGKEIKFLLHFVKESKQDESGMPNNRFLAERTGGTYSTLKVQPAELEDSGVYFCASSPPGVYRNTIYFGEGSWLTVV.